The following is a T cell receptor beta chain sequence with its context. The same CDR3 arises from other DNA sequences in this sample as well. This sample is part of a study of control samples from healthy donors and cancer patients. There are 15 residues in the CDR3. With 2 bases clipped from V and 1 base from J, the junction kept 2 bases outside the gene matches. Germline assignment: CDR1 SGHDT and CDR2 YYEEEE. Assay: immunoSEQ multiplex PCR; the TCRdb copy retains only in-frame clones and omits some. The data show approximately 170,000 clones, with 91% seen just once and approximately 1.5% held by the top ten.

The sample was blood. This rearrangement joins TRBV5-6 to TRBJ2-3; 9 bases are shared with TRBD2. This TCR was recovered from a woman aged 25 to 39 in good health. In DNA form, the CDR3 reads TGTGCCAGCAGCTTTAGGACTAGCGGCACAGATACGCAGTATTTT. Its translation: CASSFRTSGTDTQYF.